The 32 T cell receptor beta chains presented below share a single source sample, sequenced in a study of regulatory T cells in long-lasting Graves disease. CDR3 regions were amplified by Arm-PCR using iRepertoire HTBI primers to build TCR beta libraries. From the multiplex PCR reads, TCRdb called clonotypes with MiXCR, one entry per CDR3 protein. The sample records roughly 500,000 distinct CDR3 sequences, around 21% being singletons. Documented time point: persistent/refractory GD, antithyroid drugs over 5 years with positive TRAb. PBMC RNA served as the TCR library source. This sample comprised peripheral blood mononuclear cells (PBMCs), obtained when the disease was refractory, from a patient treated with antithyroid drugs. All receptors come from a female donor with Graves disease.

The chain has TRBV5-1 and TRBJ2-1; 9 bases fit TRBD2. Germline V gene lookup returns CDR1 SGHRS and CDR2 YFSETQ. The CDR3 length is 15 residues. Germline trimming cut 4 bases from V and 3 bases from J; bases unmatched to any gene: 5. The CDR3 region is CASSPGLANYNEQFF. The CDR3 nucleotides read TGCGCCAGCAGCCCGGGACTAGCAAACTACAATGAGCAGTTCTTC.

The rearrangement links TRBV6-2 or TRBV6-3 to TRBJ2-1; D unresolved. The CDR3 has 12 amino acids. Germline CDR1 and CDR2: MNHEY and SVGEGT. Trimming took 5 bases from V and 5 from J, leaving 7 bases between them. CDR3 in amino acids: CASSNTNNEQFF. Here the CDR3 DNA reads TGTGCCAGCAGTAACACCAACAATGAGCAGTTCTTC.

This sequence joins TRBV9 and TRBJ2-5; 9 bases align to TRBD2. The CDR3 totals 15 residues. The V gene end was trimmed by 3 bases and the J gene end by 2 bases; junction bases not matched to a gene: 5. Germline CDR1 reads SGDLS; CDR2 reads YYNGEE. CDR3 loop: CASSGESGGQETQYF. CDR3 DNA sequence: TGTGCCAGCAGCGGAGAGAGCGGGGGGCAAGAGACCCAGTACTTC.

CDR3 in amino acids: CASRSLLGQETQYF. The CDR3 DNA is TGTGCCAGCAGATCATTGCTGGGACAAGAGACCCAGTACTTC. The chain combines TRBV11-3 with TRBJ2-5; D is unresolved. The CDR3 contains 14 residues. Trimming cost V 6 bases and J 2 bases, with 13 bases left between them. Germline V gene lookup returns CDR1 SGHNT and CDR2 YENEEA.

This clonotype was recorded at least ten times. This chain links TRBV6-1 with TRBJ2-2; D is unresolved. The CDR3 runs to 13 residues. Germline-derived CDR1 and CDR2 are MNHNS and SASEGT. Trimming cost V 4 bases and J 3 bases, with 6 bases left between them. The CDR3 region has the DNA TGTGCCAGCAGTGCCCAGTACACCGGGGAGCTGTTTTTT. Translating it yields CASSAQYTGELFF.

The chain carries TRBV29-1 and TRBJ2-3, with D unclear. The CDR3 runs 15 residues. Germline V CDR1 and CDR2: SQVTM, ANQGSEA. Trimming left V 6 bases short and J 4 bases short, with 20 bases between. The CDR3 sequence: CSVQPPNRESDTQYF. CDR3 DNA sequence: TGCAGCGTGCAACCACCGAATAGAGAATCAGATACGCAGTATTTT.

The chain employs TRBV29-1 and TRBJ2-3; D ambiguous. The CDR3 has 13 residues. Trimming stripped 4 bases from V and 2 bases from J, with 10 bases between. CDR1 SQVTM and CDR2 ANQGSEA come from the germline V gene. The CDR3 region is CSVGLGNTDTQYF. CDR3 nucleotides: TGCAGCGTTGGACTGGGAAACACAGATACGCAGTATTTT.

There are a few counts of this clonotype. J is TRBJ2-4 and V is TRBV2; 8 nucleotides match TRBD1. The CDR3 has 15 residues. Unmatched junction bases numbered 12, after V lost 7 bases and J lost 7 bases. Per germline, CDR1 SNHLY and CDR2 FYNNEI. This CDR3 reads CASTRMPGGRNIQYF. The CDR3, as DNA: TGTGCCAGCACCAGGATGCCAGGGGGCCGGAACATTCAGTACTTC.

As concerns this clonotype: One end of the junction does not line up with germline, which may come from a read error. The V and J genes are TRBV10-1 and TRBJ1-4; D is uncertain. This CDR3 has 16 residues. Germline CDR1 WNHNN, CDR2 SYGVQD (reference sequence). The CDR3 bases are TGTGCCAGCAGTAACTCGTTGGGTATTCCTAATGAAAAACTGTTTTTT. Protein product: CASSNSLGIPNEKLFF.

This clonotype was detected many times. The chain links TRBV12-3 or TRBV12-4 to TRBJ1-1, with a possible D match to TRBD1 (6 bases). The length of the CDR3 is 17 residues. V was clipped by 3 bases and J by 1 base, with 18 bases between them. The CDR3 DNA is TGTGCCAGCAGTTTTCAAAGGAAGACCAGGGGGAACACTGAAGCTTTCTTT. Its translation: CASSFQRKTRGNTEAFF.

This chain links TRBV28 with TRBJ2-1, with D maybe TRBD1 (5 bases). V was shortened by 8 bases and J by 5 bases, with 13 bases between the two germline ends. CDR3 size: 13 residues. Germline CDR1 MDHEN, CDR2 SYDVKM. The CDR3 protein is CASGAAIHNEQFF. In DNA form, the CDR3 reads TGTGCCAGCGGGGCTGCTATCCACAATGAGCAGTTCTTC.

As DNA, the CDR3 is TGTGCCAGCAGTTACTCGACCCCTAGCGGGAGAAGGGATGAGCAGTTCTTC. This gives the protein CASSYSTPSGRRDEQFF. The chain couples TRBV6-5 to TRBJ2-1; the match to TRBD2 covers 10 bases. J was trimmed by 8 bases and V by 0 bases; bases with no gene match: 10. This CDR3 is 17 amino acids long. Germline loops: CDR1 MNHEY, CDR2 SVGAGI.

This clonotype was counted only a few times. The chain recombines TRBV11-3 with TRBJ2-1; D unresolved. Trimming shortened V by 5 bases and J by 1 base, and 12 bases separated the two germline ends. Germline loops: CDR1 SGHNT, CDR2 YENEEA. The CDR3 has 15 residues. Written as DNA, the CDR3 is TGTGCCAGCAGCCAAGGCAGGTCGTCCTACAATGAGCAGTTCTTC. Encoded protein: CASSQGRSSYNEQFF.

The chain's CDR3 is CASSTRGTLPYEQYF. Written as DNA, the CDR3 is TGTGCCAGCAGTACCCGCGGGACACTTCCCTACGAGCAGTACTTC. V gene TRBV12-3 or TRBV12-4 combines with J gene TRBJ2-7; D is possibly TRBD1 or TRBD2 (6 bases each). This CDR3 is built from 15 residues. V was pared by 5 bases and J by 2 bases, with 16 bases between.

This clonotype was recorded a few times. The chain links TRBV20-1 to TRBJ1-5; D might be TRBD1 (6 bases). The CDR3 loop spans 15 amino acids. The germline gives CDR1 DFQATT, CDR2 SNEGSKA (reference sequence). V was cut by 0 bases and J by 7 bases, with 16 bases left in between. The CDR3 DNA sequence: TGCAGTGCTAGAGAGCTCTCAGGGGTACGCCAGCCCCAGCATTTT. It codes for CSARELSGVRQPQHF.

Concerning this clonotype: A much larger clone lies one base from this, so it may be a read error. The rearrangement joins TRBV12-3 or TRBV12-4 to TRBJ2-5; D is ambiguous. The CDR3 length is 12 residues. CDR3 amino acids: CASSPYQEIQYF. The CDR3 DNA sequence: TGTGCCAGCAGTCCGTACCAAGAGATCCAGTACTTC.

This chain connects TRBV19 to TRBJ2-7, with a tentative D call TRBD1 (5 bases). The CDR3 loop spans 13 amino acids. V was trimmed by 5 bases and J by 6 bases, leaving 14 bases between them. Per the germline V gene, CDR1 is LNHDA and CDR2 is SQIVND (reference sequence). The CDR3: CASSPGHPSEQYF. The CDR3 DNA is TGTGCCAGTAGTCCTGGACATCCTAGCGAGCAGTACTTC.

At least ten counts were recorded for this clonotype. The chain has TRBV19 and TRBJ1-2; TRBD1 might be the D (5 bases). CDR3 length: 12 amino acids. Germline V gene data show CDR1 as LNHDA and CDR2 as SQIVND (reference sequence). V dropped 10 bases and J dropped 0 bases, with 9 bases sitting between them. CDR3 DNA: TGTGCCACTGGGACGGCTAACTATGGCTACACCTTC. Protein product: CATGTANYGYTF.

This clonotype has a count of ten or more. This chain connects TRBV6-1 to TRBJ2-7; D gene unclear. Germline V lookup: CDR1 MNHNS, CDR2 SASEGT. The CDR3 length is 13 residues. V lost 8 bases, J lost 2 bases, and 13 bases lay in between. The CDR3 sequence is CASGSGSPYEQYF. CDR3 sequence (DNA): TGTGCCAGCGGGTCCGGCAGCCCCTACGAGCAGTACTTC.

This clonotype was picked up a small number of times. The chain recombines TRBV19 with TRBJ2-3; TRBD2 matches 9 bases. This CDR3 contains 16 residues. V lost 5 bases, J lost 3 bases, and 9 bases stayed unmatched. CDR1 is LNHDA and CDR2 is SQIVND in the germline V gene (reference sequence). For the CDR3, the DNA is TGTGCCAGTAGTGCGGGGCTAGCGGGAACAACAGATACGCAGTATTTT. It yields the protein CASSAGLAGTTDTQYF. Complete variable domain (other parts from reference TRBV19 and TRBJ2-3): DGGITQSPKYLFRKEGQNVTLSCEQNLNHDAMYWYRQDPGQGLRLIYYSQIVNDFQKGDIAEGYSVSREKKESFPLTVTSAQKNPTAFYLCASSAGLAGTTDTQYFGPGTRLTVL.

The table lists this clonotype with many counts. The chain employs TRBV6-1 and TRBJ1-5, with 10 positions matching TRBD1. The CDR3 totals 14 residues. Unmatched junction bases numbered 5, after V lost 8 bases and J lost 4 bases. Germline CDR1 reads MNHNS; CDR2 reads SASEGT. CDR3 in DNA: TGTGCCAGCGGGAGACAGGGGGCGAATCAGCCCCAGCATTTT. Protein sequence: CASGRQGANQPQHF.

This clonotype was observed at least ten times. V is TRBV27 and J is TRBJ2-7; D is perhaps TRBD1 (6 bases). The V gene lost 6 bases and the J gene lost 4 bases, with 13 bases spanning the gap. The CDR3 contains 13 residues. The germline gives CDR1 MNHEY, CDR2 SMNVEV (reference sequence). The CDR3 DNA is TGTGCCAGCAGCAAATTACAGGGATACGAGCAGTACTTC. It encodes CASSKLQGYEQYF.

This clonotype was recorded many times. The chain joins TRBV28 to TRBJ2-5, with D possibly TRBD2 on 5 matching bases. V lost 6 bases, J lost 1 base, and 12 bases lay in between. Germline loops: CDR1 MDHEN, CDR2 SYDVKM. CDR3 length equals 14 residues. The DNA of the CDR3 is TGTGCCAGCAGCCCCACTAGACTCCAAGAGACCCAGTACTTC. This translates into CASSPTRLQETQYF. Complete variable domain (other parts from reference TRBV28 and TRBJ2-5): DVKVTQSSRYLVKRTGEKVFLECVQDMDHENMFWYRQDPGLGLRLIYFSYDVKMKEKGDIPEGYSVSREKKERFSLILESASTNQTSMYLCASSPTRLQETQYFGPGTRLLVL.

V is TRBV30 and J is TRBJ2-1; D is unresolved. V shed 7 bases and J shed 9 bases, with 13 bases lying between them. Germline CDR1 and CDR2: GTSNPN and SVGIG (reference sequence). The CDR3 spans 11 residues. The CDR3 region has the DNA TGTGCCTCTTATAATCTTGGTGAGCAGTTCTTC. It specifies CASYNLGEQFF.

In the case of this clonotype: Given a much more abundant clone one base away, this may be a read error. The CDR3 sequence is CASSEANRVGYEQYF. DNA for the CDR3: TGTGCCAGCAGTGAGGCAAACAGGGTAGGCTACGAGCAGTACTTC. This chain connects TRBV6-1 to TRBJ2-7; D may be TRBD1 (6 bases). Trimming removed 3 bases from V and 3 bases from J, with 15 bases in between. CDR1 and CDR2 from the germline V gene are MNHNS and SASEGT. This CDR3 is built from 15 residues.

The table lists this clonotype with a few counts. The chain combines TRBV28 with TRBJ1-5, with TRBD1 matching over 7 bases. The V gene end was trimmed by 2 bases and the J gene end by 6 bases; junction bases not matched to a gene: 7. This CDR3 region has 15 residues. Looked up from germline, CDR1 is MDHEN and CDR2 is SYDVKM. DNA of the CDR3: TGTGCCAGCAGTTTAGGAGGGGGCAGAGGTCAGCCCCAGCATTTT. Translated: CASSLGGGRGQPQHF.

In its sample, this clonotype was seen many times. The gene calls are TRBV7-2 and TRBJ1-5; D uncertain. V lost 5 bases and J 5 bases, leaving 10 bases between the germline ends. Germline-derived CDR1 and CDR2 are SGHTA and FQGNSA. The CDR3 runs to 13 residues. The CDR3 is CASSRLVDQPQHF. In nucleotides, the CDR3 is TGTGCCAGCAGCCGGCTGGTAGATCAGCCCCAGCATTTT. The variable domain in full, with the rest retrieved from reference TRBV7-2 and TRBJ1-5, is GAGVSQSPSNKVTEKGKDVELRCDPISGHTALYWYRQSLGQGLEFLIYFQGNSAPDKSGLPSDRFSAERTGGSVSTLTIQRTQQEDSAVYLCASSRLVDQPQHFGDGTRLSIL.

This clonotype was observed at least ten times. The chain is built from TRBV7-9 and TRBJ1-1, with 7 bases that match TRBD1. The germline V gene has CDR1 SEHNR and CDR2 FQNEAQ (reference sequence). The junction had 7 bases not matched to a gene; V was cut back by 4 bases and J by 8 bases. This CDR3 is 13 amino acids long. CDR3 DNA: TGTGCCAGCAGCTCCCTGTCAGGGGGGGAAGCTTTCTTT. Amino acid sequence: CASSSLSGGEAFF.

The V gene is TRBV28, the J gene TRBJ2-7; D is unclear. With 3 bases removed from V and 2 bases from J, the gap between germline ends came to 14 bases. This CDR3 region has 15 residues. The germline CDR1 and CDR2 sequences are MDHEN and SYDVKM. The CDR3, as DNA: TGTGCCAGCAGTTTCTCCGAGAGTAAGACCTACGAGCAGTACTTC. Amino acid sequence: CASSFSESKTYEQYF. Looking up the rest from reference TRBV28 and TRBJ2-7 gives the full variable domain: DVKVTQSSRYLVKRTGEKVFLECVQDMDHENMFWYRQDPGLGLRLIYFSYDVKMKEKGDIPEGYSVSREKKERFSLILESASTNQTSMYLCASSFSESKTYEQYFGPGTRLTVT.

This clonotype has just a few counts. The CDR3 here is CASGGYRAEQPQHF. DNA of the CDR3: TGTGCCAGCGGCGGGTACAGGGCTGAGCAGCCCCAGCATTTT. The chain joins TRBV6-1 to TRBJ1-5; a weak D match, TRBD1 (6 bases). V dropped 8 bases and J dropped 7 bases, with 18 bases sitting between them. This CDR3 comprises 14 residues. Germline values: CDR1 MNHNS, CDR2 SASEGT.

This clonotype was counted ten times or more. The chain is built from TRBV6-1 and TRBJ2-7, with a possible D match to TRBD1 (6 bases). The CDR3 is 13 residues long. The V and J ends lost 11 bases and 6 bases respectively, with 20 bases between them. Germline assignment: CDR1 MNHNS and CDR2 SASEGT. The CDR3 DNA follows: TGTGCCGGAAGAAACAGGGTATCGGGCGAGCAGTACTTC. This codes for CAGRNRVSGEQYF.

At least ten counts were recorded for this clonotype. V is TRBV6-1 and J is TRBJ2-7, with TRBD1 identical over 9 bases. J lost 3 bases, V lost 8 bases, and 5 bases had no gene match. CDR3 size: 13 residues. CDR1 is MNHNS, CDR2 SASEGT, per germline. The CDR3 sequence is CASRDRENYEQYF. The CDR3 DNA is TGTGCCAGCCGGGACAGGGAAAACTACGAGCAGTACTTC.